This T cell receptor (beta chain) was obtained from a study of Graves' ophthalmopathy and Graves' hyperthyroidism. V was clipped by 8 bases and J by 5 bases, with 21 bases between them. The CDR3 is made up of 14 amino acids. Germline CDR1 DFQATT, CDR2 SNEGSKA (reference sequence). Findings and caveats of the study: Most clonotypes expanded in thyroid above 0.001 frequency were present in blood too.

With regard to this clonotype: Its antigen is as yet unknown. This may be a read error: a much more frequent sequence differs by one nucleotide.

Using RNA transcripts, the TCR beta CDR3 regions were amplified. HTBI-primed RT-PCR formed the first round, and a multiplex PCR formed the second. TCRdb analysed the multiplex PCR reads with MiXCR anew, one entry per CDR3 protein. This sample has approximately 410,000 distinct CDR3 sequences, with approximately 15% found just once. The chain combines TRBV20-1 with TRBJ2-5, with D possibly being TRBD1 (7 bases). Sequences were obtained from peripheral blood. This receptor was obtained from a woman between 18 and 29 years old with stable Graves' hyperthyroidism. CDR3 nucleotide sequence: TGCAGTTCGGGACTGACACCCAGGGGGGAGACCCAGTACTTC. Translated: CSSGLTPRGETQYF.